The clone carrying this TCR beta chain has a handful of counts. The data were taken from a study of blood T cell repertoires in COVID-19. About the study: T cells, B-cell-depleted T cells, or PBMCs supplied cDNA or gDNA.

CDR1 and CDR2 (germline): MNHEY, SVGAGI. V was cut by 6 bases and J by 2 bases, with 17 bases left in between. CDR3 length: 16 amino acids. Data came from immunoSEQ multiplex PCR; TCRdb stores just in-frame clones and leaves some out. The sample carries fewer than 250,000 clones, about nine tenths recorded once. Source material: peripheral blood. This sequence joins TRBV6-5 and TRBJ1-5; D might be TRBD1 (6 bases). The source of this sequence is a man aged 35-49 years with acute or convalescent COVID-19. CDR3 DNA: TGTGCCAGCAGCTACAAGGGGGTTGGGGGCAATCAGCCCCAGCATTTT. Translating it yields CASSYKGVGGNQPQHF.